The rows below give T cell receptor beta chains drawn from one sample of a study of cytomegalovirus exposure and HLA in healthy donors. Method: immunoSEQ multiplex PCR; TCRdb's copy keeps in-frame clones and lacks some. Here the sample spans 80,000 or so clones, more than 75% being singletons. The sample taken for sequencing was PBMCs. The receptors originated from a male donor in good health and CMV-seropositive. CDR3s include the opening cysteine and the closing phenylalanine or tryptophan. Each record gives: D gene, CDR3 length, J gene, clone size, V gene, CDR3 protein, CDR3 DNA. D genes are given only for firm matches. Expanded clones are given a class, and other clones once, few, many or no size at all.

>TRBD2|14|TRBJ2-3|NA|TRBV2
CASSKTLAPDTQYF
TGTGCCAGCAGCAAGACACTAGCGCCAGATACGCAGTATTTT
>NA|13|TRBJ2-7|NA|TRBV30
CAYGRAASYEQYF
TGTGCCTACGGCAGAGCGGCCTCCTACGAGCAGTACTTC
>NA|16|TRBJ1-1|NA|TRBV28
CASSLWARDRAPEAFF
TGTGCCAGCAGTTTATGGGCCCGGGATAGGGCTCCTGAAGCTTTCTTT
>NA|17|TRBJ1-4|NA|TRBV7-9
CASSLWYGGKLEEKLFF
TGTGCCAGCAGCTTATGGTACGGCGGCAAACTTGAAGAAAAACTGTTTTTT
>TRBD1|14|TRBJ2-3|NA|TRBV30
CAWSRDRSTDTQYF
TGTGCCTGGAGTAGGGACAGAAGCACAGATACGCAGTATTTT
>NA|17|TRBJ2-4|NA|TRBV18
CASSPRGTGVSQNIQYF
TGTGCCAGCTCACCACGAGGGACGGGGGTTAGCCAAAACATTCAGTACTTC
>TRBD2|16|TRBJ2-3|NA|TRBV5-1
CASSSGLAGTTDTQYF
TGCGCCAGCAGCTCCGGACTAGCGGGGACCACAGATACGCAGTATTTT
>TRBD2|15|TRBJ2-7|NA|TRBV7-9
CASSSGLAVAYEQYF
TGTGCCAGCAGCTCGGGACTAGCGGTAGCCTACGAGCAGTACTTC
>NA|12|TRBJ2-3|NA|TRBV6-6
CASEDSTDTQYF
TGTGCCAGCGAGGATAGCACAGATACGCAGTATTTT
>TRBD1|15|TRBJ1-2|NA|TRBV9
CASSANRGLNYGYTF
TGTGCCAGCAGCGCCAACAGGGGGCTTAACTATGGCTACACCTTC
>TRBD1|15|TRBJ2-7|few|TRBV12-5
CASAPKGQSFYEQYF
TGTGCTAGTGCGCCAAAGGGACAGAGCTTCTACGAGCAGTACTTC
>TRBD1|17|TRBJ2-7|NA|TRBV7-9
CASSSTPLGQGGLEQYF
TGTGCCAGCAGCTCTACTCCCTTGGGACAGGGGGGCCTCGAGCAGTACTTC
>NA|14|TRBJ1-1|NA|TRBV29-1
CSVEDLGGSTEAFF
TGCAGCGTTGAAGATTTAGGGGGAAGCACTGAAGCTTTCTTT
>NA|15|TRBJ1-1|few|TRBV5-1
CASSLDGQRNTEAFF
TGCGCCAGCAGCTTGGACGGACAACGGAACACTGAAGCTTTCTTT
>TRBD2|16|TRBJ2-3|NA|TRBV5-1
CASSLLASGGVDTQYF
TGCGCCAGCAGCTTGTTGGCTAGCGGGGGGGTAGATACGCAGTATTTT
>TRBD1|16|TRBJ2-3|few|TRBV19
CASSIVWTGRPDTQYF
TGTGCCAGTAGTATCGTTTGGACAGGTCGGCCAGATACGCAGTATTTT
>TRBD2|12|TRBJ2-7|once|TRBV6-5
CASSYMGGEQYF
TGTGCCAGCAGTTACATGGGGGGGGAGCAGTACTTC
>NA|15|TRBJ2-7|NA|TRBV6-1
CASTPYGGSSYEQYF
TGTGCCAGCACCCCCTACGGGGGAAGCTCCTACGAGCAGTACTTC
>TRBD2|16|TRBJ2-7|NA|TRBV7-2
CASSLMRLAGGYEQYF
TGTGCCAGCAGCTTAATGAGGCTAGCGGGGGGCTACGAGCAGTACTTC
>NA|15|TRBJ1-6|NA|TRBV11-2
CASSTRRRLNSPLHF
TGTGCCAGCAGCACTCGACGCAGACTTAATTCACCCCTCCACTTT
>NA|13|TRBJ1-2|NA|TRBV10-3
CAISGAANYGYTF
TGTGCCATCAGTGGGGCAGCTAACTATGGCTACACCTTC
>NA|16|TRBJ2-3|NA|TRBV5-1
CASSLKLGGSTDTQYF
TGCGCCAGCAGCTTGAAACTTGGGGGGAGCACAGATACGCAGTATTTT
>TRBD2|13|TRBJ2-1|NA|TRBV30
CAWGGGSLDEQFF
TGTGCCTGGGGTGGCGGGAGTTTGGATGAGCAGTTCTTC
>TRBD2|13|TRBJ2-5|NA|TRBV6-5
CASSKTSVETQYF
TGTGCCAGCAGTAAGACTAGCGTGGAGACCCAGTACTTC
>TRBD1|15|TRBJ1-1|NA|TRBV27
CASIGRGQENTEAFF
TGTGCCAGCATCGGGAGGGGGCAGGAGAACACTGAAGCTTTCTTT
>TRBD1|17|TRBJ1-5|NA|TRBV19
CASSIGTGGLSNQPQHF
TGTGCCAGTAGTATCGGTACAGGGGGCCTTAGCAATCAGCCCCAGCATTTT
>NA|15|TRBJ1-2|NA|TRBV4-1
CASSPTEDFNYGYTF
TGCGCCAGCAGCCCGACGGAGGACTTTAACTATGGCTACACCTTC
>TRBD1|13|TRBJ1-1|NA|TRBV30
CAWRGQGRTEAFF
TGTGCCTGGAGGGGACAGGGGAGGACTGAAGCTTTCTTT
>NA|15|TRBJ2-3|NA|TRBV13
CASSSRRESSDTQYF
TGTGCCAGCTCATCCCGCCGGGAGTCCAGCGATACGCAGTATTTT
>TRBD2|17|TRBJ2-4|NA|TRBV29-1
CSVERLAGALAKNIQYF
TGCAGCGTCGAACGACTAGCGGGGGCCCTAGCCAAAAACATTCAGTACTTC
>NA|13|TRBJ2-7|few|TRBV7-2
CASSLGRAYEQYF
TGTGCCAGCAGCCTTGGGCGGGCCTACGAGCAGTACTTC
>NA|14|TRBJ2-7|NA|TRBV28
CASSLPSRGTRQYF
TGTGCCAGCAGTTTACCCTCCCGAGGGACTCGACAGTACTTC
>TRBD1|17|TRBJ2-7|NA|TRBV23-1
CASSHFRPWDRGREQYF
TGCGCCAGCAGTCACTTCCGACCTTGGGACAGGGGGCGCGAGCAGTACTTC
>TRBD2|15|TRBJ2-1|NA|TRBV7-2
CASSLGPLAGQEQFF
TGTGCCAGCAGCTTAGGTCCCCTAGCGGGACAAGAGCAGTTCTTC
>NA|13|TRBJ2-5|few|TRBV5-6
CASSLRRGETQYF
TGTGCCAGCAGCTTGCGCAGGGGAGAGACCCAGTACTTC
>NA|17|TRBJ2-3|NA|TRBV18
CASSPMKGNFQGDTQYF
TGTGCCAGCTCACCCATGAAGGGTAACTTCCAGGGTGATACGCAGTATTTT
>TRBD1|14|TRBJ1-2|NA|TRBV19
CASRDADRVYGYTF
TGTGCCAGCCGAGACGCAGACAGGGTTTATGGCTACACCTTC
>NA|15|TRBJ2-3|NA|TRBV25-1
CASSDPAGSTDTQYF
TGTGCCAGCAGTGATCCAGCGGGTAGCACAGATACGCAGTATTTT
>TRBD2|15|TRBJ2-7|NA|TRBV27
CASSFSSGRFDEQYF
TGTGCCAGCAGTTTCAGTAGCGGGAGATTCGACGAGCAGTACTTC
>NA|11|TRBJ2-7|NA|TRBV6-5
CASTYGYEQYF
TGTGCCAGCACCTACGGTTACGAGCAGTACTTC
>NA|16|TRBJ2-7|once|TRBV5-1
CASSLFDQASSYEQYF
TGCGCCAGCAGCTTGTTTGATCAGGCAAGCTCCTACGAGCAGTACTTC
>TRBD1|15|TRBJ2-3|NA|TRBV5-1
CASSSRGQETNTQYF
TGCGCCAGCAGCTCCCGGGGACAGGAAACGAATACGCAGTATTTT
>NA|15|TRBJ2-1|NA|TRBV5-1
CASSLVDPAYNEQFF
TGCGCCAGCAGCTTGGTAGATCCGGCCTACAATGAGCAGTTCTTC
>TRBD2|16|TRBJ2-1|once|TRBV23-1
CASSQSRLAGYNEQFF
TGCGCCAGCAGTCAATCCAGACTAGCGGGATACAATGAGCAGTTCTTC
>NA|14|TRBJ2-1|NA|TRBV5-1
CASSSVVGRGEQFF
TGCGCCAGCAGCTCCGTCGTAGGTAGGGGTGAGCAGTTCTTC
>TRBD1|16|TRBJ2-7|few|TRBV7-3
CASSENAGQGIHEQYF
TGTGCCAGCAGCGAAAATGCGGGACAGGGAATCCACGAGCAGTACTTC